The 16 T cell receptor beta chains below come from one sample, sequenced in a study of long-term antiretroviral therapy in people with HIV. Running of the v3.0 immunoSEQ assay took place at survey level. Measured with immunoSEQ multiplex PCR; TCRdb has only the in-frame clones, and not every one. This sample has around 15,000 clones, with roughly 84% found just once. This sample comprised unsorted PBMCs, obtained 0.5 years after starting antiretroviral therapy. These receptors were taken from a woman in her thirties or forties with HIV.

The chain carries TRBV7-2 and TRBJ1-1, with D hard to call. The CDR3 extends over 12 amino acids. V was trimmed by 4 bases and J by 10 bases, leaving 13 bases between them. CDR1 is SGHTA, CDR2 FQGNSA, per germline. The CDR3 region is CASSSDGGRAFF. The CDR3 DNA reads TGTGCCAGCAGCTCGGACGGAGGGCGAGCTTTCTTT.

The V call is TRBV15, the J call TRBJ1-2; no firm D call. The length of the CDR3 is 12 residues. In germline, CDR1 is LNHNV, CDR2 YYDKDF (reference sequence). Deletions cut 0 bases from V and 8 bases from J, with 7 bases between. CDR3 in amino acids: CATSRDQRGYTF. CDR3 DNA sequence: TGTGCCACCAGCAGAGATCAACGGGGCTACACCTTC.

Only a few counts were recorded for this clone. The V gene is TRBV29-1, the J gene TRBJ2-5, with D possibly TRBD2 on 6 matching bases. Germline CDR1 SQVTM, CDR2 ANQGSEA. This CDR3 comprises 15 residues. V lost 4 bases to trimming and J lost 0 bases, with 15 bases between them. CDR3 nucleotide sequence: TGCAGCGTTGTTTGGGCTTGGGGGGACCAAGAGACCCAGTACTTC. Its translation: CSVVWAWGDQETQYF. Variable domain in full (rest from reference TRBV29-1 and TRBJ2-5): SAVISQKPSRDICQRGTSLTIQCQVDSQVTMMFWYRQQPGQSLTLIATANQGSEATYESGFVIDKFPISRPNLTFSTLTVSNMSPEDSSIYLCSVVWAWGDQETQYFGPGTRLLVL.

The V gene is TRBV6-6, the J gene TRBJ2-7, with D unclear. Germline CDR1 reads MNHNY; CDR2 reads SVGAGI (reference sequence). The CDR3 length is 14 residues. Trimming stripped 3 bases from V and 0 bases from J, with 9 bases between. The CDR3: CASSYNSLSYEQYF. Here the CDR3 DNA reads TGTGCCAGCAGTTATAACAGCCTCTCCTACGAGCAGTACTTC.

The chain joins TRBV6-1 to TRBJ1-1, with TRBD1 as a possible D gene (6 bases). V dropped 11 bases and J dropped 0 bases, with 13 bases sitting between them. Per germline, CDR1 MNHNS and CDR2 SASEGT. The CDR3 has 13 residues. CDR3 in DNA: TGTGCCGGCCGGGGGGGCATGAACACTGAAGCTTTCTTT. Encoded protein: CAGRGGMNTEAFF.

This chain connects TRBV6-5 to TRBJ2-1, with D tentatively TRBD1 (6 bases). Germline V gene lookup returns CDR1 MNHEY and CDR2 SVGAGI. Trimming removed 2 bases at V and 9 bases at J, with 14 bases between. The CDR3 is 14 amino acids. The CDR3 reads CASSYVWGRFEQFF. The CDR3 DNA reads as TGTGCCAGCAGTTACGTGTGGGGGCGTTTTGAGCAGTTCTTC.

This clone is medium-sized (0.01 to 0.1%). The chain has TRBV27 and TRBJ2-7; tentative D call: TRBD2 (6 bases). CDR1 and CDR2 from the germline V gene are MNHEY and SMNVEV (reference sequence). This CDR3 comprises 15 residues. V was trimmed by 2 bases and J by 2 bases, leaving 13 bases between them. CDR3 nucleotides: TGTGCCAGCAGTTTAGGAGGGCTGATACCCTACGAGCAGTACTTC. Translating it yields CASSLGGLIPYEQYF.

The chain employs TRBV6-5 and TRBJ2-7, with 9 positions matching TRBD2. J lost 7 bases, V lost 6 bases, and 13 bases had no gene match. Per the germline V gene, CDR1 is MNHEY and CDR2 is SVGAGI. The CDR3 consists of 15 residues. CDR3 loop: CASRPPLAGTSEQYF. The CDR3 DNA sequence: TGTGCCAGCAGGCCTCCTCTAGCGGGAACGTCTGAGCAGTACTTC.

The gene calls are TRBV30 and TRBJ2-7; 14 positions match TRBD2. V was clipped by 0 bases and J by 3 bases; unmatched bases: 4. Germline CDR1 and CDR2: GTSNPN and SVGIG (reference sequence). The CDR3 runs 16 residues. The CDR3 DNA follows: TGTGCCTGGAGTGTTGTTGGACTAGCGGGAGGCTACGAGCAGTACTTC. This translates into CAWSVVGLAGGYEQYF.

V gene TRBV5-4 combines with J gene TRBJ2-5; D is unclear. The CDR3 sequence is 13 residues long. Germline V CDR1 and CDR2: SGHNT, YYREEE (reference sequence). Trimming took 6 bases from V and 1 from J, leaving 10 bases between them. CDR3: CASTEIPQETQYF. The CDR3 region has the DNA TGTGCCAGCACAGAAATACCCCAAGAGACCCAGTACTTC.

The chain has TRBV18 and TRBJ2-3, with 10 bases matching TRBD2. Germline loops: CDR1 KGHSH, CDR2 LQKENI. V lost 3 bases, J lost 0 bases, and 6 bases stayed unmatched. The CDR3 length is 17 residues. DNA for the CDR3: TGTGCCAGCTCACCGCGGCCACTAGCGGGAAGCACAGATACGCAGTATTTT. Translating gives CASSPRPLAGSTDTQYF.

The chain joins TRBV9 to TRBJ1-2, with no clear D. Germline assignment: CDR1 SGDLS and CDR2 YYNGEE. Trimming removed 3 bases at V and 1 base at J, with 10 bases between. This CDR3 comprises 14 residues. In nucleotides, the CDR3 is TGTGCCAGCAGCGCCCTCCCCGTTAACTATGGCTACACCTTC. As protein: CASSALPVNYGYTF.

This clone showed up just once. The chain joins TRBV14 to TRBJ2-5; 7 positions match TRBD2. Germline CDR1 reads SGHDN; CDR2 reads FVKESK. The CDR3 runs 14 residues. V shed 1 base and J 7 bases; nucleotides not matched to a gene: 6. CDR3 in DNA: TGTGCCAGCAGCCAAGTCCGGGACTATGGGACCCAGTACTTC. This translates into CASSQVRDYGTQYF.

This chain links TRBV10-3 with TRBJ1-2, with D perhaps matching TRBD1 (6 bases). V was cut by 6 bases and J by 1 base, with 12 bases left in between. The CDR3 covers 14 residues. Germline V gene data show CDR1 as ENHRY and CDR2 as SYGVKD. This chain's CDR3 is CAIRIGQLNYGYTF. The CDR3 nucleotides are TGTGCCATCAGGATAGGACAGCTTAACTATGGCTACACCTTC.

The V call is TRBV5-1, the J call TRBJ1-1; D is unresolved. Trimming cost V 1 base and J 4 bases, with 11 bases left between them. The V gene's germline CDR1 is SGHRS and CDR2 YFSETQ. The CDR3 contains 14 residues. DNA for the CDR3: TGCGCCAGCAGCTTGATCTTCGACGGCACTGAAGCTTTCTTT. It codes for CASSLIFDGTEAFF.

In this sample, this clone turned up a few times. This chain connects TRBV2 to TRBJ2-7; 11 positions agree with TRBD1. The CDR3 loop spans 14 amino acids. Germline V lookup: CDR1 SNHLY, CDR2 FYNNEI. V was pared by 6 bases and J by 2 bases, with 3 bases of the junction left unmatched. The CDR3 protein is CASRPGQGAYEQYF. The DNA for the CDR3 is TGTGCCAGCAGACCGGGACAGGGGGCCTACGAGCAGTACTTC.